The 21 T cell receptor beta chains given below trace back to one sample, sequenced in a study of cytomegalovirus exposure and HLA in healthy donors. This PCR relied on a set of 60 Vbeta primers and 13 Jbeta primers. The table came from immunoSEQ multiplex PCR; TCRdb's copy has only in-frame clones and leaves some out. Of around 170,000 clones in the sample, roughly 82% were seen once. The sequenced material came from PBMCs. The receptors here all came from a man in his forties or fifties in good health and CMV-seronegative.

The genes are TRBV9 and TRBJ2-3, with 8 bases matching TRBD2. The V and J ends lost 6 bases and 4 bases, in that order; junction bases with no gene match: 10. Germline V gives CDR1 SGDLS, CDR2 YYNGEE. This CDR3 spans 15 amino acids. The CDR3 DNA is TGTGCCAGCAACAAGGCGGCGGGGGGCGCAGATACGCAGTATTTT. This codes for CASNKAAGGADTQYF.

This chain links TRBV28 with TRBJ2-5; 15 bases agree with TRBD2. Per germline, CDR1 MDHEN and CDR2 SYDVKM. Trimming at V came to 4 bases and at J to 4 bases, leaving 10 bases not matched to a gene. The CDR3 loop spans 18 amino acids. CDR3 DNA: TGTGCCAGCAGTTCACCAGGACTAGCGGGAGGGAGGCGAGAGACCCAGTACTTC. This encodes CASSSPGLAGGRRETQYF.

This clone has more than one count but fewer than ten. The V gene is TRBV7-3, the J gene TRBJ1-1; the D is unclear. This CDR3 spans 13 amino acids. V was trimmed by 5 bases and J by 7 bases, leaving 14 bases between them. Germline V gene sequence: CDR1 SGHTA, CDR2 FQGTGA. The CDR3 sequence: CASSPQSGFEAFF. The CDR3, as DNA: TGTGCCAGCAGCCCCCAGTCCGGGTTTGAAGCTTTCTTT.

The chain links TRBV28 to TRBJ1-3; D ambiguous. The CDR3 extends over 15 amino acids. V dropped 2 bases and J dropped 3 bases, with 11 bases sitting between them. The V gene's germline CDR1 is MDHEN and CDR2 SYDVKM. The CDR3 is CASSLSWASGNTIYF. The DNA of the CDR3 is TGTGCCAGCAGTTTAAGTTGGGCCAGTGGAAACACCATATATTTT.

The chain combines TRBV6-5 with TRBJ1-2; 8 bases align to TRBD1. The CDR3 loop spans 14 amino acids. From germline, CDR1 is MNHEY and CDR2 SVGAGI. J was trimmed by 8 bases and V by 0 bases; bases with no gene match: 5. For the CDR3, the DNA is TGTGCCAGCAGTTACTCGGACAGGGCTAGAGGCTACACCTTC. It yields the protein CASSYSDRARGYTF.

V and J are TRBV7-8 and TRBJ2-5, with D perhaps TRBD1 (5 bases). The J call is doubtful: the DNA matches TRBJ2-7 better. Germline V gives CDR1 SGHVS, CDR2 FQNEAQ. This CDR3 has 12 residues. For the CDR3, the DNA is TGTGCCAGCAGCTCGGACACCTACGAGCAGTACTTC. Amino acid sequence: CASSSDTYEQYF.

The V and J genes are TRBV18 and TRBJ2-7; D may be TRBD1 (6 bases). Trimming left V 2 bases short and J 3 bases short, with 17 bases between. CDR1 and CDR2 (germline): KGHSH, LQKENI. The CDR3 has 16 residues. CDR3 protein: CASSPIQGPGSYEQYF. CDR3 coding DNA: TGTGCCAGCTCACCAATACAGGGCCCAGGGAGCTACGAGCAGTACTTC.

The chain recombines TRBV28 with TRBJ2-2; D ambiguous. Germline CDR1 is MDHEN and CDR2 is SYDVKM. Trimming removed 5 bases at V and 6 bases at J, with 10 bases between. This CDR3 is 13 amino acids long. CDR3 loop: CASSTIMPGELFF. DNA for the CDR3: TGTGCCAGCAGTACAATTATGCCCGGGGAGCTGTTTTTT.

A few counts support this clone. The chain is built from TRBV7-3 and TRBJ1-4; D gene uncertain. The V gene's germline CDR1 is SGHTA and CDR2 FQGTGA. The V and J ends lost 1 base and 0 bases respectively, with 6 bases between them. The CDR3 is made up of 15 amino acids. CDR3 coding DNA: TGTGCCAGCAGCTTAATTCAGGCAACTAATGAAAAACTGTTTTTT. Amino acids: CASSLIQATNEKLFF.

V is TRBV15 and J is TRBJ1-2; D not certain. V was clipped by 0 bases and J by 3 bases, with 14 bases between them. Germline CDR1 and CDR2: LNHNV and YYDKDF (reference sequence). CDR3 size: 16 residues. CDR3 coding DNA: TGTGCCACCAGCAGAGATCTTAGCAGCCCCTACTATGGCTACACCTTC. As protein: CATSRDLSSPYYGYTF.

V is TRBV28 and J is TRBJ1-1; 10 nucleotides match TRBD1. The junction had 11 bases not matched to a gene; V was cut back by 6 bases and J by 4 bases. This CDR3 contains 16 residues. The germline V gene has CDR1 MDHEN and CDR2 SYDVKM. The CDR3 bases are TGTGCCAGCAGGGATGGACAGGGGGGACGGCGCACTGAAGCTTTCTTT. Its translation: CASRDGQGGRRTEAFF. The full variable domain, in which reference TRBV28 and TRBJ1-1 provide the parts outside the CDR3, is DVKVTQSSRYLVKRTGEKVFLECVQDMDHENMFWYRQDPGLGLRLIYFSYDVKMKEKGDIPEGYSVSREKKERFSLILESASTNQTSMYLCASRDGQGGRRTEAFFGQGTRLTVV.

This chain uses TRBV5-1 with TRBJ2-1; TRBD2 matches at 9 bases. CDR3 size: 14 residues. CDR1 and CDR2 (germline): SGHRS, YFSETQ. The V gene end was trimmed by 7 bases and the J gene end by 3 bases; junction bases not matched to a gene: 5. CDR3 residues: CASRLAGNYNEQFF. The CDR3 DNA follows: TGCGCCAGCCGCCTAGCGGGGAACTACAATGAGCAGTTCTTC.

The V call is TRBV6-5, the J call TRBJ1-3, with TRBD1 matching over 8 bases. In germline, CDR1 is MNHEY, CDR2 SVGAGI. Losses at the gene ends were 4 bases for V and 0 bases for J; bases not matched to a gene: 5. The CDR3 spans 16 residues. The CDR3: CASSSGQGNSGNTIYF. The CDR3 bases are TGTGCCAGCAGTTCAGGACAGGGTAACTCTGGAAACACCATATATTTT.

The J gene is TRBJ2-5, the V gene TRBV2; 10 bases agree with TRBD2. V dropped 4 bases and J dropped 6; count of bases not matched to a gene: 2. The CDR3 has 13 amino acids. Germline lookup yields CDR1 SNHLY and CDR2 FYNNEI. This CDR3 is CASSAGLAKTQYF. Written as DNA, the CDR3 is TGTGCCAGCAGTGCGGGACTAGCGAAGACCCAGTACTTC. The full variable domain, rest sourced from reference TRBV2 and TRBJ2-5, is EPEVTQTPSHQVTQMGQEVILRCVPISNHLYFYWYRQILGQKVEFLVSFYNNEISEKSEIFDDQFSVERPDGSNFTLKIRSTKLEDSAMYFCASSAGLAKTQYFGPGTRLLVL.

V gene TRBV7-4 combines with J gene TRBJ2-3; 14 nucleotides line up with TRBD2. V trimming: 4 bases; J trimming: 6 bases; junction bases outside the gene matches: 12. Germline-derived CDR1 and CDR2 are SGHVT and SQSDAQ. The CDR3 extends over 18 amino acids. The CDR3 spells CASSSRTSGRHRWDTQYF. The CDR3 bases are TGTGCCAGCAGCTCCCGGACTAGCGGGAGGCATCGCTGGGATACGCAGTATTTT.

The chain is built from TRBV7-2 and TRBJ1-2, with 7 nucleotides matching TRBD1. The CDR3 is made up of 14 amino acids. The trim removed 5 bases at V and 4 bases at J, leaving 7 bases unmatched. Germline V gene data show CDR1 as SGHTA and CDR2 as FQGNSA. This chain's CDR3 is CASSPPGTVYGYTF. The CDR3 nucleotides read TGTGCCAGCAGCCCTCCCGGGACAGTCTATGGCTACACCTTC.

The rearrangement links TRBV18 to TRBJ2-3, with 10 bases that match TRBD2. Germline CDR1 reads KGHSH; CDR2 reads LQKENI. This CDR3 has 15 amino acids. V trimming: 6 bases; J trimming: 4 bases; junction bases outside the gene matches: 7. The CDR3 DNA follows: TGTGCCAGCTCCCTGACTAGCGGGCAGGCAGATACGCAGTATTTT. Translated, it gives CASSLTSGQADTQYF.

The CDR3 is CASSLARGLAGEQFF. The CDR3 DNA is TGTGCCAGCAGCTTGGCCCGTGGACTAGCAGGTGAGCAGTTCTTC. The V call is TRBV5-6, the J call TRBJ2-1; 8 nucleotides match TRBD2. Germline trimming cut 0 bases from V and 9 bases from J; bases unmatched to any gene: 8. Germline lookup yields CDR1 SGHDT and CDR2 YYEEEE. This CDR3 spans 15 amino acids.

The chain employs TRBV29-1 and TRBJ2-7; unclear D gene. The germline V gene encodes CDR1 SQVTM and CDR2 ANQGSEA. With 1 base removed from V and 0 bases from J, the gap between germline ends came to 7 bases. CDR3 length equals 13 residues. Here the CDR3 reads CSVEGGRSYEQYF. The DNA of the CDR3 is TGCAGCGTTGAAGGTGGGCGCTCCTACGAGCAGTACTTC.

The rearrangement links TRBV4-3 to TRBJ2-6; no firm D call. Germline CDR1 reads LGHNA; CDR2 reads YSLEER. The CDR3 is 16 amino acids. Trimming removed 0 bases from V and 4 bases from J, with 10 bases in between. This CDR3 reads CASSQDRASGANVLTF. The CDR3 nucleotides read TGCGCCAGCAGCCAAGACCGAGCATCCGGGGCCAACGTCCTGACTTTC.

The rearrangement uses TRBV5-1 and TRBJ2-3, with TRBD2 matching over 9 bases. CDR3 size: 14 residues. J lost 7 bases, V lost 4 bases, and 7 bases had no gene match. Germline V lookup: CDR1 SGHRS, CDR2 YFSETQ. The CDR3 is CASSALAGTYTQYF. The DNA of the CDR3 is TGCGCCAGCAGCGCCCTAGCGGGAACGTATACGCAGTATTTT.